This TCR beta chain was recovered during a study of blood T cells in healthy people across ages. Whole-study results and caveats: Diversity of TCR beta per million T cells declined in a roughly linear way with age. Researchers judged that diversity estimates from one million T cells fell short of true values.

Trimming stripped 6 bases from V and 1 base from J, with 6 bases between. This CDR3 region has 12 residues. At least 6.5 million PBMCs were isolated per sample. For the second PCR, which ran for roughly 6 to 11 cycles, a sample-barcoded 5' primer and a J-beta primer mix were used. Each CDR3 protein is one row after TCRdb ran MiXCR on the 5' RACE reads. Of just under 750,000 distinct CDR3 sequences listed, roughly 20% were seen once; the top ten hold under 25%. This clonotype has a count of ten or more. The antigen is unknown. The specimen sequenced was blood. The TCR was taken from a man in his sixties or seventies in good health. V usage is TRBV12-3 or TRBV12-4 and J usage is TRBJ2-5, with D perhaps matching TRBD2 (6 bases). DNA for the CDR3: TGTGCCAGCAGGGGGGGCCAAGAGACCCAGTACTTC. It specifies CASRGGQETQYF.